This T cell receptor (beta chain) is from a study of shared clonotypes between healthy human individuals. The repertoire was sequenced with immunoSEQ multiplex PCR; TCRdb's copy has only in-frame clones and lacks some. The sample records roughly 2 million clones, 90% to 95% being singletons. The CDR3 covers 13 residues. V was trimmed by 1 base and J by 8 bases, leaving 11 bases between them. The V gene's germline CDR1 is SGHTA and CDR2 FQGNSA. The chain carries TRBV7-2 and TRBJ1-2; no reliable D call. This sequence was found in a young man in good health. What was sequenced was naive CD4+ T cells sorted from blood. Subset here: CD45RA+ positively selected. The CDR3 spells CASSLGREGGYTF. The DNA of the CDR3 is TGTGCCAGCAGCTTAGGGCGGGAGGGAGGCTACACCTTC.